Below are 29 T cell receptor beta chains sequenced from a single sample in a study of CD8 T cells in ankylosing spondylitis (dated by TCRdb to 2017 to 2019). Here is what the overall study found, with its caveats: A TCR beta motif of several highly homologous amino acid variants appeared characteristic of blood from ankylosing spondylitis patients.

Library preparation employed 5' RACE. These reads were obtained on an Illumina HiSeq 2500. TCRdb passed the public sequencing reads through fastp at Q25 and MiXCR, retaining productive beta sequences. One record per CDR3 amino acid sequence lists the most common genes and DNA. This sample lists approximately 300,000 distinct CDR3 sequences; 8% were detected once. The ten largest clones capture about 14% of the sample. These TCRs are of unknown antigen specificity. The sample comprised blood, either unsorted or a sorted T cell fraction (not recorded which). These receptor sequences come from a male donor with ankylosing spondylitis.

The chain joins TRBV27 to TRBJ2-1; the D gene is possibly TRBD2 (5 bases). The germline V gene has CDR1 MNHEY and CDR2 SMNVEV (reference sequence). V lost 3 bases to trimming and J lost 0 bases, with 15 bases between them. The CDR3 runs to 17 residues. CDR3 DNA sequence: TGTGCCAGCAGTTTCGGGGTGGGTGGAACCTCCTACAATGAGCAGTTCTTC. This gives the protein CASSFGVGGTSYNEQFF.

The chain couples TRBV5-1 to TRBJ1-1; D call uncertain. V lost 4 bases to trimming and J lost 2 bases, with 9 bases between them. CDR3 size: 13 residues. Germline lookup yields CDR1 SGHRS and CDR2 YFSETQ. In DNA form, the CDR3 reads TGCGCCAGCAGCCTGGACGCAAACACTGAAGCTTTCTTT. This gives the protein CASSLDANTEAFF.

This clonotype appeared a few times. The chain has TRBV4-1 and TRBJ2-7; D gene uncertain. V lost 2 bases, J lost 2 bases, and 10 bases lay in between. CDR3 size: 14 residues. Germline CDR1 and CDR2: MGHRA and YSYEKL. The CDR3 DNA reads TGCGCCAGCAGCCAATCAATCGAAACCTACGAGCAGTACTTC. It translates to CASSQSIETYEQYF.

V is TRBV4-1 and J is TRBJ2-1; TRBD2 matches 10 bases. V shed 4 bases, J shed 5 bases, and the junction held 11 bases outside the gene matches. The CDR3 sequence is 17 residues long. The germline CDR1 and CDR2 sequences are MGHRA and YSYEKL. The CDR3 sequence is CASSLRPGTSADNEQFF. CDR3 DNA: TGCGCCAGCAGCCTACGTCCCGGGACTAGCGCAGACAATGAGCAGTTCTTC.

This clonotype was recorded at least ten times. The chain employs TRBV4-3 and TRBJ2-1, with D possibly matching TRBD2 (7 bases). Trimming stripped 3 bases from V and 1 base from J, with 13 bases between. The CDR3 has 16 amino acids. CDR1 and CDR2 from the germline V gene are LGHNA and YSLEER. CDR3 sequence (DNA): TGCGCCAGCAGCCAGCGGGGGCGGAGTTCCTACAATGAGCAGTTCTTC. The encoded protein is CASSQRGRSSYNEQFF.

To note about this clonotype: Relative to the germline gene, one junction end is altered; a read error may explain this. This sequence joins TRBV12-3 or TRBV12-4 and TRBJ1-4; no reliable D call. This CDR3 region has 12 residues. The CDR3 DNA is TGTGCCAGCAGTTTAATTGGTGAAAAACTGTTATTT. This translates into CASSLIGEKLLF.

This chain uses TRBV7-2 with TRBJ2-3, with 7 bases lining up with TRBD1. The CDR3 contains 15 residues. The J segment lost 2 bases and the V segment lost 4 bases, leaving 6 bases of the junction unmatched. Germline lookup yields CDR1 SGHTA and CDR2 FQGNSA. The CDR3 spells CASSSAQGITDTQYF. The DNA of the CDR3 is TGTGCCAGCAGCTCGGCACAGGGGATCACAGATACGCAGTATTTT.

The gene calls are TRBV20-1 and TRBJ2-5; D not resolved. Looked up from germline, CDR1 is DFQATT and CDR2 is SNEGSKA (reference sequence). The CDR3 runs to 13 residues. V lost 0 bases, J lost 5 bases, and 10 bases lay in between. Here the CDR3 DNA reads TGCAGTGCTAGAGATCCCGCTGTGGAGACCCAGTACTTC. Its translation is CSARDPAVETQYF.

This clonotype was seen only a few times. This sequence joins TRBV12-3 or TRBV12-4 and TRBJ2-7, with a tentative D call TRBD2 (5 bases). Between the trimmed V and J ends, which lost 3 bases and 5 bases, there was a span of 14 bases. The CDR3 is 14 amino acids. The CDR3 sequence is CASSLSGAPHEQYF. The CDR3 DNA follows: TGTGCCAGCAGTTTGAGCGGAGCCCCACACGAGCAGTACTTC.

This clonotype has a handful of counts. The V call is TRBV20-1, the J call TRBJ1-6; 9 bases agree with TRBD1. This CDR3 is 14 amino acids long. V shed 3 bases, J shed 10 bases, and the junction held 7 bases outside the gene matches. The germline CDR1 and CDR2 sequences are DFQATT and SNEGSKA (reference sequence). CDR3 sequence (DNA): TGCAGTGCTAGGAGGGGACAGGGCTTGTCACCCCTCCACTTT. It specifies CSARRGQGLSPLHF.

The gene calls are TRBV11-1 and TRBJ2-1; 13 bases are a match to TRBD2. CDR1 and CDR2 (germline): SGHAT, FQDESV (reference sequence). This CDR3 has 18 residues. V lost 4 bases and J lost 3; bases outside the gene matches: 9. CDR3: CASSWGLAGRPLYNEQFF. The CDR3 DNA follows: TGTGCCAGCAGCTGGGGACTAGCGGGAAGGCCGCTCTACAATGAGCAGTTCTTC. The whole variable domain, remainder taken from reference TRBV11-1 and TRBJ2-1, is EAEVAQSPRYKITEKSQAVAFWCDPISGHATLYWYRQILGQGPELLVQFQDESVVDDSQLPKDRFSAERLKGVDSTLKIQPAELGDSAMYLCASSWGLAGRPLYNEQFFGPGTRLTVL.

This clonotype appeared many times. The genes are TRBV27 and TRBJ1-2; the match to TRBD1 covers 7 bases. Germline lookup yields CDR1 MNHEY and CDR2 SMNVEV (reference sequence). This CDR3 spans 14 amino acids. The V gene end was trimmed by 3 bases and the J gene end by 4 bases; junction bases not matched to a gene: 5. This chain's CDR3 is CASSFQSGGYGYTF. The CDR3 bases are TGTGCCAGCAGTTTCCAGTCAGGGGGCTATGGCTACACCTTC.

The chain joins TRBV7-9 to TRBJ2-3, with D hard to call. The CDR3 spans 14 residues. V was clipped by 1 base and J by 2 bases, with 7 bases between them. The germline gives CDR1 SEHNR, CDR2 FQNEAQ (reference sequence). The CDR3 reads CASSLGGNTDTQYF. The CDR3 DNA sequence: TGTGCCAGCAGCTTAGGCGGAAACACAGATACGCAGTATTTT.

There are a few counts of this clonotype. V is TRBV6-2 or TRBV6-3 and J is TRBJ2-2, with TRBD1 matching 9 bases. CDR1 MNHEY and CDR2 SVGEGT come from the germline V gene. The CDR3 contains 14 residues. The trim removed 6 bases at V and 5 bases at J, leaving 4 bases unmatched. CDR3 DNA: TGTGCCAGCAGGGGACAGGGCGGTACCGGGGAGCTGTTTTTT. The encoded protein is CASRGQGGTGELFF.

This clonotype was observed at least ten times. The chain recombines TRBV14 with TRBJ2-1, with D tentatively TRBD1 or TRBD2 (5 bases each). Germline lookup yields CDR1 SGHDN and CDR2 FVKESK. Trimming took 8 bases from V and 6 from J, leaving 11 bases between them. The CDR3 is 12 amino acids. The CDR3 loop reads CASEGLSNEQFF. CDR3 bases: TGTGCCAGCGAGGGGCTTTCCAATGAGCAGTTCTTC.

This clonotype has a handful of counts. V and J are TRBV4-2 and TRBJ1-6; 8 bases match TRBD1. With 1 base clipped from V and 7 bases from J, the junction kept 6 bases outside the gene matches. CDR1 is LGHNA and CDR2 is YNFKEQ in the germline V gene. The CDR3 length is 16 residues. CDR3 in DNA: TGTGCCAGCAGCCAAGGTCCACAGGGGGTAAATTCACCCCTCCACTTT. Amino acids: CASSQGPQGVNSPLHF.

Ten or more counts support this clonotype. The gene calls are TRBV12-3 or TRBV12-4 and TRBJ2-7, with 9 bases that match TRBD1. Germline trimming cut 8 bases from V and 4 bases from J; bases unmatched to any gene: 12. The CDR3 has 15 amino acids. The CDR3 region is CASQTSGTGTYEQYF. In nucleotides, the CDR3 is TGTGCCAGCCAAACTTCCGGGACAGGGACGTACGAGCAGTACTTC.

The V gene is TRBV6-2 or TRBV6-3, the J gene TRBJ2-3; no clear D gene. The CDR3 spans 12 residues. Germline V gene sequence: CDR1 MNHEY, CDR2 SVGEGT. V lost 6 bases, J lost 5 bases, and 9 bases lay in between. The CDR3 is CASRGLGDTQYF. Here the CDR3 DNA reads TGTGCCAGCAGAGGGTTGGGAGATACGCAGTATTTT.

The V gene is TRBV27, the J gene TRBJ1-2, with D tentatively TRBD1 (5 bases). CDR1 MNHEY and CDR2 SMNVEV come from the germline V gene (reference sequence). Deletions cut 8 bases from V and 4 bases from J, with 8 bases between. The length of the CDR3 is 11 residues. The CDR3 is CASHGTYGYTF. Here the CDR3 DNA reads TGTGCCAGCCACGGGACCTATGGCTACACCTTC.

This clonotype was found a few times. The chain links TRBV15 to TRBJ2-5; tentatively, D is TRBD2 (5 bases). Trimming cost V 5 bases and J 6 bases, with 16 bases left between them. Germline-derived CDR1 and CDR2 are LNHNV and YYDKDF (reference sequence). This CDR3 comprises 14 residues. The CDR3 DNA follows: TGTGCCACCAGCCCCACCACGGGGATGAAGACCCAGTACTTC. This sequence encodes CATSPTTGMKTQYF.

The J gene is TRBJ2-3, the V gene TRBV18; TRBD2 might be the D (5 bases). The CDR3 is 17 residues long. From germline, CDR1 is KGHSH and CDR2 LQKENI. The V gene lost 3 bases and the J gene lost 1 base, with 17 bases spanning the gap. The CDR3 here is CASSPYVGDLRTDTQYF. CDR3 nucleotide sequence: TGTGCCAGCTCACCCTACGTGGGAGACCTCCGCACAGATACGCAGTATTTT.

This rearrangement joins TRBV12-3 or TRBV12-4 to TRBJ1-1, with D unresolved. This CDR3 is built from 12 residues. V was clipped by 0 bases and J by 8 bases, with 7 bases between them. This chain's CDR3 is CASSLATAEAFF. The CDR3 DNA sequence: TGTGCCAGCAGTTTAGCAACAGCCGAAGCTTTCTTT.

This clonotype was seen a handful of times. V usage is TRBV20-1 and J usage is TRBJ2-3, with TRBD2 matching over 7 bases. This CDR3 has 17 residues. The ends lost 3 bases at V and 1 base at J; junction bases unmatched: 13. Germline loops: CDR1 DFQATT, CDR2 SNEGSKA (reference sequence). The CDR3 reads CSASRASGGSGTDTQYF. The CDR3 DNA is TGCAGTGCTAGTAGGGCTAGCGGCGGGAGTGGCACAGATACGCAGTATTTT.

This clonotype was seen only a few times. This chain joins TRBV7-6 and TRBJ1-1; TRBD1 might be the D (6 bases). This CDR3 has 17 amino acids. Looked up from germline, CDR1 is SGHVS and CDR2 is FNYEAQ. V lost 5 bases to trimming and J lost 0 bases, with 19 bases between them. The CDR3 sequence: CASSTPPVEGVNTEAFF. The CDR3 DNA is TGTGCCAGCAGCACCCCCCCGGTTGAGGGGGTGAACACTGAAGCTTTCTTT.

The sample holds many counts of this clonotype. The chain uses TRBV20-1 and TRBJ1-4; D may be TRBD1 (5 bases). Germline CDR1 reads DFQATT; CDR2 reads SNEGSKA (reference sequence). The ends were cut back, 6 bases at V and 3 bases at J, with 11 bases in the middle. This CDR3 has 13 residues. The CDR3 DNA reads as TGCAGTGCAGCAGGGTTAGCTAATGAAAAACTGTTTTTT. Its protein product is CSAAGLANEKLFF.

There are a few counts of this clonotype. The chain couples TRBV12-3 or TRBV12-4 to TRBJ1-5, with 8 bases aligning to TRBD1. The CDR3 length is 14 residues. V lost 6 bases and J lost 5; bases outside the gene matches: 6. The CDR3 DNA sequence: TGTGCCAGCAGGCGACAGGGGCCCCATCAGCCCCAGCATTTT. Its translation: CASRRQGPHQPQHF.

This clonotype was seen a handful of times. V gene TRBV27 combines with J gene TRBJ2-7; no clear D gene. The V gene's germline CDR1 is MNHEY and CDR2 SMNVEV (reference sequence). The CDR3 extends over 11 amino acids. Deletions cut 0 bases from V and 6 bases from J, with 3 bases between. CDR3 bases: TGTGCCAGCAGTTTATCCGGCGAGCAGTACTTC. Amino acids: CASSLSGEQYF.

The chain is built from TRBV4-3 and TRBJ2-7, with 9 bases identical to TRBD2. Germline CDR1 is LGHNA and CDR2 is YSLEER. The CDR3 runs 13 residues. The V gene end was trimmed by 4 bases and the J gene end by 6 bases; junction bases not matched to a gene: 4. The CDR3 DNA follows: TGCGCCAGCAGCCGGTCGACTAGCGGCGAGCAGTACTTC. It translates to CASSRSTSGEQYF.

V gene TRBV9 combines with J gene TRBJ2-1; 11 bases are a match to TRBD2. Germline CDR1 and CDR2: SGDLS and YYNGEE. V shed 4 bases, J shed 1 base, and the junction held 4 bases outside the gene matches. CDR3 length: 16 residues. CDR3 DNA sequence: TGTGCCAGCAGCACTAGCGGGAGTCGTTCCTACAATGAGCAGTTCTTC. It codes for CASSTSGSRSYNEQFF.